The T cell receptor beta chain under discussion was sequenced for a study of sequential checkpoint blockade in melanoma. The wider study: Both treatment sequences were followed by maintenance nivolumab.

The treatment denotes: randomized to nivolumab then ipilimumab (arm A) or the reverse (arm B). Method: immunoSEQ multiplex PCR; TCRdb's copy keeps in-frame clones and lacks some. The sample has some 6,900 clones; over 50% are singletons. The V and J ends lost 7 bases and 4 bases respectively, with 11 bases between them. The CDR3 is 13 residues long. CDR1 MDHEN and CDR2 SYDVKM come from the germline V gene. The V and J genes are TRBV28 and TRBJ1-5, with D maybe TRBD1 (5 bases). This clonotype originated in a human donor with melanoma. The sample consisted of CD8+ T cells sorted from blood (inferred from file names), taken from a patient given nivolumab and ipilimumab in sequence. CDR3: CASNPAGNQPQHF. CDR3 DNA: TGTGCCAGCAATCCAGCAGGGAATCAGCCCCAGCATTTT.